A selection of T cell receptor beta chains follows, all from one sample in a study of blood T cell repertoires in COVID-19. Measured with immunoSEQ multiplex PCR; TCRdb has only the in-frame clones, and not every one. The sample contains approximately 470,000 clones, 80% to 90% of which appear only once. Sequences were obtained from peripheral blood. These receptor sequences come from a human donor in a cohort sampled during active COVID-19. CDR3s include the opening cysteine and the closing phenylalanine or tryptophan. D genes are given only for firm matches. Not every row has a clone size; where given, it reads once, few, many or a size class.

V gene	clone size	J gene	D gene	CDR3 protein	CDR3 DNA
TRBV7-2	.	TRBJ1-4	TRBD1	CASSLDRGGDEKLFF	TGTGCCAGCAGCTTAGACAGGGGAGGAGATGAAAAACTGTTTTTT
TRBV30	.	TRBJ2-1	TRBD2	CAWSPGTSGMGEQFF	TGTGCCTGGAGCCCTGGGACTAGCGGGATGGGGGAGCAGTTCTTC
TRBV29-1	.	TRBJ2-7	TRBD2	CSGKLAGGGLEQYF	TGCAGCGGAAAACTAGCGGGAGGGGGGTTGGAGCAGTACTTC
TRBV7-2	.	TRBJ2-3	.	CASSLGSPRGTLGGAQYF	TGTGCCAGCAGCCTAGGGTCCCCACGCGGGACACTGGGGGGGGCGCAGTATTTT
TRBV20-1	.	TRBJ2-1	TRBD2	CSASRLAGVNEQFF	TGCAGTGCTAGTAGGCTAGCGGGGGTAAATGAGCAGTTCTTC
TRBV5-6	.	TRBJ1-4	.	CASSLGKGGGNEKLFF	TGTGCCAGCAGCTTAGGTAAGGGAGGAGGAAATGAAAAACTGTTTTTT
TRBV4-2	.	TRBJ1-4	.	CASSLEDRKNEKLFF	TGTGCCAGCAGCCTCGAGGACAGAAAAAATGAAAAACTGTTTTTT
TRBV11-3	.	TRBJ2-7	.	CASSLDLLEVISSYEQYF	TGTGCCAGCAGCTTAGATCTGCTGGAGGTGATTAGCTCCTACGAGCAGTACTTC
TRBV10-3	.	TRBJ2-3	.	CAISRRTSSTDTQYF	TGTGCCATCAGTCGAAGGACTTCTAGCACAGATACGCAGTATTTT
TRBV30	.	TRBJ2-7	.	CAWKPELGYEQYF	TGTGCCTGGAAACCTGAGCTAGGCTACGAGCAGTACTTC
TRBV19	.	TRBJ1-3	TRBD1	CASSRDRGGNTIYF	TGTGCCAGTAGTCGGGACAGGGGTGGAAACACCATATATTTT
TRBV6-5	.	TRBJ1-2	.	CASSYSWGDYGYTF	TGTGCCAGCAGTTACTCTTGGGGGGACTATGGCTACACCTTC
TRBV2	.	TRBJ1-6	.	CATGEDLTLHF	TGTGCCACCGGGGAGGACTTGACCCTCCACTTT
TRBV5-6	.	TRBJ2-7	.	CASSLVQMPEEQYF	TGTGCCAGCAGCTTGGTGCAGATGCCCGAAGAGCAGTACTTC
TRBV5-8	.	TRBJ2-5	.	CASSLDRQETQYF	TGTGCCAGCAGCTTGGACAGACAAGAGACCCAGTACTTC
TRBV2	.	TRBJ1-4	.	CASRTQPTNEKLFF	TGTGCCAGCAGGACACAGCCAACTAATGAAAAACTGTTTTTT
TRBV5-5	.	TRBJ2-3	.	CASSLDPRVLGTDTQYF	TGTGCCAGCAGCCTTGATCCACGAGTCCTCGGCACAGATACGCAGTATTTT
TRBV11-2	.	TRBJ1-3	.	CASSFSGGDSGNTIYF	TGTGCCAGCAGCTTTTCCGGCGGTGACTCTGGAAACACCATATATTTT
TRBV4-3	.	TRBJ2-3	TRBD1	CASSFRTGALDTQYF	TGCGCCAGCAGCTTCAGGACAGGTGCGTTAGATACGCAGTATTTT
TRBV7-9	.	TRBJ2-1	TRBD2	CASSPGLAGVHEQFF	TGTGCCAGCAGCCCGGGACTAGCGGGAGTACATGAGCAGTTCTTC
TRBV6-5	.	TRBJ2-1	TRBD1	CASRSGQGSNEQFF	TGTGCCAGCCGGTCGGGACAGGGATCGAATGAGCAGTTCTTC
TRBV11-2	once	TRBJ2-7	TRBD2	CASSLGLADSYEQYF	TGTGCCAGCAGCTTAGGTCTAGCGGATTCCTACGAGCAGTACTTC
TRBV6-5	few	TRBJ1-4	TRBD1	CASRIQGAEEKLFF	TGTGCCAGCAGAATACAGGGGGCTGAAGAAAAACTGTTTTTT
TRBV19	.	TRBJ1-3	TRBD1	CASTLDRESGNTIYF	TGTGCCAGTACCTTGGACAGGGAATCTGGAAACACCATATATTTT
TRBV6-5	.	TRBJ1-3	.	CASSSGTNSGNTIYF	TGTGCCAGCAGTTCCGGGACAAACTCTGGAAACACCATATATTTT
TRBV19	.	TRBJ1-3	.	CASSIARPVTSGNTIYF	TGTGCCAGTAGTATCGCCAGGCCTGTTACCTCTGGAAACACCATATATTTT
TRBV6-2/TRBV6-3	.	TRBJ2-2	.	CASSYSRGSSGELFF	TGTGCCAGCAGTTACTCGCGGGGTAGCTCCGGGGAGCTGTTTTTT
TRBV7-9	.	TRBJ2-1	TRBD1	CASSSGGQGAYNEQFF	TGTGCCAGCAGCTCGGGGGGACAGGGAGCCTACAATGAGCAGTTCTTC
TRBV6-1	.	TRBJ1-1	.	CASSDDYTEAFF	TGTGCCAGCAGTGATGACTACACTGAAGCTTTCTTT
TRBV30	.	TRBJ2-1	TRBD2	CAWSLAGFNEQFF	TGTGCCTGGAGTTTAGCGGGATTCAATGAGCAGTTCTTC
TRBV3-1/TRBV3-2	.	TRBJ2-7	.	CASSLAPSLYEQYF	TGTGCCAGCAGCCTGGCCCCCTCGCTCTACGAGCAGTACTTC
TRBV7-3	.	TRBJ2-2	TRBD1	CASSMTGTNTGELFF	TGTGCCAGCAGTATGACAGGGACGAACACCGGGGAGCTGTTTTTT
TRBV27	once	TRBJ1-2	TRBD1	CASSLRQGYGYTF	TGTGCCAGCAGTTTGAGACAGGGCTATGGCTACACCTTC
TRBV10-3	few	TRBJ1-2	TRBD1	CAISEMGQGNYGYTF	TGTGCCATCAGTGAGATGGGACAGGGGAACTATGGCTACACCTTC
TRBV7-2	.	TRBJ2-3	TRBD2	CASSPYFGLAGDSTDTQYF	TGTGCCAGCAGCCCTTATTTCGGACTAGCGGGAGATAGCACAGATACGCAGTATTTT
TRBV19	.	TRBJ2-3	TRBD2	CASSIGSASGTDTQYF	TGTGCCAGTAGTATAGGTTCGGCTAGCGGGACAGATACGCAGTATTTT
TRBV5-6	.	TRBJ1-2	.	CASSHSRGGGYGYTF	TGTGCCAGCAGCCACTCGAGAGGGGGGGGCTATGGCTACACCTTC
TRBV5-5	.	TRBJ2-7	TRBD1	CASSLGQGGYEQYF	TGTGCCAGCAGCTTGGGACAGGGGGGCTACGAGCAGTACTTC
TRBV6-2/TRBV6-3	.	TRBJ2-3	.	CASSYSRVMPDTQYF	TGTGCCAGCAGTTACTCCAGGGTAATGCCAGATACGCAGTATTTT
TRBV10-3	.	TRBJ2-7	TRBD2	CAISESIGGGVAYEQYF	TGTGCCATCAGTGAGTCCATTGGGGGGGGTGTGGCCTACGAGCAGTACTTC
TRBV7-3	few	TRBJ1-2	TRBD1	CASSPTGASYGYTF	TGTGCCAGCAGCCCTACAGGGGCAAGCTATGGCTACACCTTC
TRBV5-6	.	TRBJ2-3	TRBD2	CASSIIAGGRDTQYF	TGTGCCAGCAGCATAATAGCGGGAGGGAGGGATACGCAGTATTTT